These T cell receptor beta chains were read from a single sample in a study of cytomegalovirus exposure and HLA in healthy donors. This table comes from immunoSEQ multiplex PCR, and its TCRdb copy is limited to in-frame clones, with some not included. The data hold just over 70,000 clones, with around 70% observed a single time. Sequencing was carried out using PBMCs. The receptors stem from a human donor in good health. Each CDR3 is given with its conserved first and last residue. Fields, in order: CDR3 length, V gene, J gene, D gene, clone size, CDR3 protein, CDR3 DNA. The D gene is left open where the match is weak. Some rows have no size entry. The others give once, few or many, or a class for an expanded clone.

>11|TRBV20-1|TRBJ1-1|TRBD1|few
CSCDRATEAFF
TGCAGTTGCGACAGGGCGACTGAAGCTTTCTTT
>13|TRBV7-9|TRBJ1-2|NA|NA
CASSFHQTDGYTF
TGTGCCAGCAGCTTCCACCAGACTGACGGCTACACCTTC
>15|TRBV4-1|TRBJ1-4|NA|NA
CASSQDPGMGEKLFF
TGCGCCAGCAGCCAAGATCCGGGGATGGGTGAAAAACTGTTTTTT
>15|TRBV19|TRBJ1-4|NA|NA
CASSIGAATNEKLFF
TGTGCCAGTAGTATAGGGGCAGCAACTAATGAAAAACTGTTTTTT
>13|TRBV11-2|TRBJ2-7|NA|NA
CASSWGRKYEQYF
TGTGCCAGCAGCTGGGGCAGGAAATACGAGCAGTACTTC
>16|TRBV6-4|TRBJ2-3|NA|NA
CASSDSGTNRPDTQYF
TGTGCCAGCAGTGACTCCGGGACAAATCGCCCAGATACGCAGTATTTT
>16|TRBV7-3|TRBJ2-1|NA|NA
CASSKGGKSSYNEQFF
TGTGCCAGCAGCAAGGGCGGGAAGTCGTCCTACAATGAGCAGTTCTTC
>15|TRBV4-1|TRBJ2-7|TRBD2|NA
CASSLQREGPYEQYF
TGCGCCAGCAGCCTCCAGCGGGAGGGCCCCTACGAGCAGTACTTC
>11|TRBV6-6|TRBJ1-1|NA|NA
CASILNTEAFF
TGTGCCAGCATCTTGAACACTGAAGCTTTCTTT
>14|TRBV6-5|TRBJ2-1|TRBD1|NA
CASRVTGGGNEQFF
TGTGCCAGCAGGGTGACAGGGGGAGGTAATGAGCAGTTCTTC
>17|TRBV18|TRBJ1-2|TRBD1|few
CASSPSAPGQGGYGYTF
TGTGCCAGCTCACCTTCAGCGCCGGGACAGGGGGGCTATGGCTACACCTTC
>14|TRBV5-1|TRBJ2-7|NA|NA
CASSPSTGAGEQYF
TGCGCCAGCAGCCCCTCTACAGGGGCGGGGGAGCAGTACTTC
>12|TRBV15|TRBJ2-1|NA|NA
CATGERDNEQFF
TGTGCCACCGGCGAGAGGGACAATGAGCAGTTCTTC
>15|TRBV6-5|TRBJ2-1|TRBD2|NA
CASSYGLAGDNEQFF
TGTGCCAGCAGTTACGGACTAGCGGGGGACAATGAGCAGTTCTTC
>15|TRBV6-5|TRBJ2-7|TRBD1|NA
CASSPGQGGINEQYF
TGTGCCAGCAGTCCTGGACAGGGAGGAATTAACGAGCAGTACTTC
>15|TRBV7-9|TRBJ2-3|NA|NA
CASSRTVSSTDTQYF
TGTGCCAGCAGCCGGACAGTTTCTAGCACAGATACGCAGTATTTT
>15|TRBV7-9|TRBJ1-1|TRBD1|NA
CASSFLTGGPAEAFF
TGTGCCAGCAGTTTTCTTACAGGGGGCCCGGCTGAAGCTTTCTTT
>15|TRBV6-5|TRBJ2-5|NA|NA
CASSAPLGGGETQYF
TGTGCCAGCAGTGCCCCCCTTGGGGGCGGAGAGACCCAGTACTTC
>11|TRBV6-5|TRBJ1-1|NA|NA
CASSRGTEAFF
TGTGCCAGCAGCCGAGGGACTGAAGCTTTCTTT
>13|TRBV5-5|TRBJ2-2|TRBD2|NA
CASSVGLLGELFF
TGTGCCAGCAGCGTGGGACTACTCGGGGAGCTGTTTTTT
>16|TRBV5-5|TRBJ1-5|TRBD1|NA
CASSTGDILSNQPQHF
TGTGCCAGCAGCACAGGGGACATCTTAAGCAATCAGCCCCAGCATTTT
>15|TRBV25-1|TRBJ2-2|TRBD1|NA
CASSEDRGYTGELFF
TGTGCCAGCAGCGAGGACAGGGGATACACCGGGGAGCTGTTTTTT
>16|TRBV7-7|TRBJ2-1|NA|NA
CASSLEARLTYNEQFF
TGTGCCAGCAGCTTAGAGGCCAGACTAACCTACAATGAGCAGTTCTTC
>16|TRBV2|TRBJ2-1|NA|NA
CASSARQYLSYNEQFF
TGTGCCAGCAGTGCCCGACAGTACCTCTCCTACAATGAGCAGTTCTTC
>12|TRBV30|TRBJ1-2|TRBD1|NA
CAWVRDSYGYTF
TGTGCCTGGGTCCGGGACAGCTATGGCTACACCTTC
>15|TRBV10-3|TRBJ2-3|TRBD1|once
CAISRWDSLTDTQYF
TGTGCCATCAGCAGGTGGGACAGCCTCACAGATACGCAGTATTTT
>15|TRBV6-1|TRBJ1-3|TRBD1|once
CASIRQGDSGNTIYF
TGTGCCAGCATACGACAGGGGGATAGCGGAAACACCATATATTTT
>13|TRBV10-3|TRBJ1-2|TRBD1|NA
CAISRQGNYGYTF
TGTGCCATCAGTAGACAGGGTAACTATGGCTACACCTTC
>14|TRBV14|TRBJ2-7|TRBD1|NA
CASSLGTGRWEQYF
TGTGCCAGCAGTCTCGGGACAGGGCGATGGGAGCAGTACTTC
>12|TRBV18|TRBJ2-1|NA|NA
CASSPARDEQFF
TGTGCCAGCTCACCGGCGAGGGATGAGCAGTTCTTC
>16|TRBV7-8|TRBJ2-5|TRBD2|NA
CASSLGASGTQETQYF
TGTGCCAGCAGCTTAGGGGCTAGCGGGACACAAGAGACCCAGTACTTC
>14|TRBV5-4|TRBJ2-5|NA|NA
CASSFGRGQETQYF
TGTGCCAGCAGCTTTGGTAGGGGGCAAGAGACCCAGTACTTC
>15|TRBV5-1|TRBJ2-7|NA|NA
CASSLDGGTTYEQYF
TGCGCCAGCAGCTTAGATGGCGGGACCACCTACGAGCAGTACTTC
>13|TRBV5-1|TRBJ2-7|NA|NA
CASSLDFYYEQYF
TGCGCCAGCAGCTTGGACTTCTACTACGAGCAGTACTTC
>14|TRBV28|TRBJ1-1|TRBD1|NA
CASSPPGGGTEAFF
TGTGCCAGCAGTCCACCAGGGGGCGGCACTGAAGCTTTCTTT
>13|TRBV6-6|TRBJ1-5|NA|few
CASINNPGQPQHF
TGTGCCAGCATAAATAATCCCGGTCAGCCCCAGCATTTT
>15|TRBV5-1|TRBJ2-1|NA|NA
CASSLDVTTYNEQFF
TGCGCCAGCAGCTTGGACGTGACTACCTACAATGAGCAGTTCTTC
>13|TRBV6-5|TRBJ1-5|NA|NA
CASQGLSNQPQHF
TGTGCCAGCCAGGGCCTGAGCAATCAGCCCCAGCATTTT
>14|TRBV7-9|TRBJ1-5|NA|NA
CASSASNSNQPQHF
TGTGCCAGCAGCGCGTCAAATAGCAATCAGCCCCAGCATTTT
>14|TRBV28|TRBJ2-7|NA|NA
CASNRRGRLYEQYF
TGTGCCAGCAACAGGCGTGGGAGGCTCTACGAGCAGTACTTC
>14|TRBV28|TRBJ2-3|TRBD2|NA
CASSKAGVQDTQYF
TGTGCCAGCAGTAAAGCGGGAGTGCAAGATACGCAGTATTTT
>17|TRBV9|TRBJ2-5|TRBD1|NA
CASSGSPLGTGVREQYF
TGTGCCAGCAGCGGAAGCCCACTCGGGACAGGGGTTAGGGAGCAGTACTTC
>13|TRBV13|TRBJ2-4|NA|NA
CASSFGRAHIQYF
TGTGCCAGCAGCTTCGGGAGAGCGCACATTCAGTACTTC
>14|TRBV25-1|TRBJ2-7|TRBD1|few
CASSRTGGVYEQYF
TGTGCCAGCAGCCGGACAGGGGGCGTCTACGAGCAGTACTTC
>15|TRBV5-1|TRBJ2-5|NA|NA
CASSLMGGNQETQYF
TGCGCCAGCAGCTTGATGGGAGGTAACCAAGAGACCCAGTACTTC
>15|TRBV5-4|TRBJ2-7|TRBD2|NA
CASSLAVAGVTEQYF
TGTGCCAGCAGCTTGGCGGTAGCGGGAGTCACCGAGCAGTACTTC
>15|TRBV6-1|TRBJ2-1|TRBD2|NA
CASSEGREGSNEQFF
TGTGCCAGCAGTGAAGGGAGGGAGGGTTCGAATGAGCAGTTCTTC
>13|TRBV30|TRBJ2-3|NA|NA
CAWSVIATDTQYF
TGTGCCTGGAGTGTAATCGCGACAGATACGCAGTATTTT
>14|TRBV4-1|TRBJ2-7|TRBD1|once
CASSQTGGQYEQYF
TGCGCCAGCAGCCAAACTGGGGGACAGTACGAGCAGTACTTC